The clone carrying this T cell receptor (beta chain) showed up many times. Its antigen remains unidentified. 5'RACE template switching generated TCR cDNA, adding a universal primer site and UMIs. TCRdb re-derived calls from the 5' RACE reads in MiXCR, one entry per CDR3 protein. The table shows 350,000 or so distinct CDR3 sequences, with roughly 8.4% occurring only once. These data come from a study of T cells after yellow fever vaccination. Study-level points and caveats: Clones from primary vaccination mostly reappeared after the booster (about 97% CD4, approximately 88% CD8). Across the CD4 and CD8 compartments, a small share of clonotypes was present in both. Weaker, the secondary response had a peak occurring faster, on day 5 versus 15.

This CDR3 is 15 amino acids long. The V end was cut by 2 bases, the J end by 5 bases, with 15 bases between. This TCR was sampled from a man aged 18 to 35 who received the YFV17D yellow fever vaccine. This chain connects TRBV12-3 or TRBV12-4 to TRBJ1-1; perhaps TRBD1 as D (5 bases). The sample in question was PBMCs, obtained about 41 days after the first yellow fever vaccination. Here the CDR3 reads CASSLIIGGGTEAFF. The CDR3 nucleotides read TGTGCCAGCAGTTTAATTATCGGGGGAGGAACTGAAGCTTTCTTT.